This TCR beta chain comes out of a study of shared clonotypes between healthy human individuals. In the study overall: CD4 naive cells filled three plates per donor, CD4 memory three, CD8 naive two and CD8 memory one.

CDR3 length: 14 amino acids. Per the germline V gene, CDR1 is SGHDT and CDR2 is YYEEEE. V lost 4 bases to trimming and J lost 9 bases, with 14 bases between them. A split of CD4+ cells into CD45RA+ naive and CD45RA-negative memory subsets was performed. Study results and caveats: Between a handful of donors, naive CD4 clonotypes were shared at a level of about 5%. Sampling covered blood only; tissue repertoires likely differ.

TCRdb's copy holds only in-frame clones and misses some; the assay was immunoSEQ multiplex PCR. The sample comprises some 1 million clones, about 75% of which are singletons, and roughly 1.5% rests with the top ten. The table lists this clone with a few counts. Its antigen is undetermined. The sequencing sample was made of memory CD4+ T cells sorted from blood. Subset reported: CD45RA-negative fraction. The receptor was derived from a man younger than 35 in good health. V is TRBV5-6 and J is TRBJ1-6; possibly TRBD1 for D (5 bases). The CDR3 spells CASSIGAWVSPLHF. In DNA, the CDR3 is TGTGCCAGCAGCATCGGGGCTTGGGTTTCACCCCTCCACTTT.